The 22 T cell receptor beta chains given below trace back to one sample, sequenced in a study of immune evolution from preneoplasia to lung adenocarcinoma. The protocol was immunoSEQ multiplex PCR, while the TCRdb copy is restricted to in-frame clones and leaves out a portion. The sample holds around 4,100 clones, roughly 90% seen once. The material sequenced was FFPE minimally invasive lung adenocarcinoma tissue. These TCRs come from an older donor with lung adenocarcinoma.

V and J are TRBV5-1 and TRBJ1-1; no clear D gene. Germline lookup yields CDR1 SGHRS and CDR2 YFSETQ. The CDR3 is made up of 13 amino acids. V shed 5 bases and J shed 1 base, with 9 bases lying between them. The CDR3 DNA sequence: TGCGCCAGCAGTTATCGGGAGAACACTGAAGCTTTCTTT. Translating it yields CASSYRENTEAFF.

J is TRBJ2-2 and V is TRBV6-1; no definite D call. CDR3 length: 15 amino acids. Trimming pared 9 bases from V and 2 bases from J, leaving 16 bases between. Germline values: CDR1 MNHNS, CDR2 SASEGT. The DNA of the CDR3 is TGTGCCAGTAGCATCCTGGACGGCAACACCGGGGAGCTGTTTTTT. It is translated as CASSILDGNTGELFF.

J is TRBJ1-2 and V is TRBV7-8; 12 bases match TRBD1. The germline gives CDR1 SGHVS, CDR2 FQNEAQ. The CDR3 is 14 residues long. J gave up 7 bases and V 4 bases, and 4 bases lay outside the gene matches. CDR3: CASSSGTGGGGYTF. CDR3 DNA sequence: TGTGCCAGCAGCTCCGGGACAGGGGGCGGTGGCTACACCTTC.

The CDR3 protein is CASSSTRYQETQYF. In DNA form, the CDR3 reads TGCGCCAGCAGCTCAACTCGGTACCAAGAGACCCAGTACTTC. This chain links TRBV5-1 with TRBJ2-5; no reliable D call. Deletions cut 3 bases from V and 0 bases from J, with 9 bases between. This CDR3 has 14 amino acids. Germline V lookup: CDR1 SGHRS, CDR2 YFSETQ.

This chain joins TRBV5-1 and TRBJ2-7; D ambiguous. CDR3 length: 14 amino acids. Between the trimmed V and J ends, which lost 4 bases and 7 bases, there was a span of 18 bases. From germline, CDR1 is SGHRS and CDR2 YFSETQ. The CDR3 loop is CASSPGERVNEQYF. In DNA, the CDR3 is TGCGCCAGCAGCCCTGGAGAAAGGGTAAATGAGCAGTACTTC.

The chain joins TRBV7-3 to TRBJ2-4; 7 nucleotides agree with TRBD2. CDR3 length equals 12 residues. V lost 4 bases and J lost 6; bases outside the gene matches: 0. Germline V gene sequence: CDR1 SGHTA, CDR2 FQGTGA. CDR3 sequence (DNA): TGTGCCAGCAGCTCTAGCGGAAACATTCAGTACTTC. Protein: CASSSSGNIQYF.

The chain is built from TRBV30 and TRBJ2-1, with 8 bases identical to TRBD1. This CDR3 has 12 residues. The germline V gene has CDR1 GTSNPN and CDR2 SVGIG (reference sequence). The trim removed 5 bases at V and 5 bases at J, leaving 2 bases unmatched. CDR3 nucleotide sequence: TGTGCCTGGGGGACAGGAGACAATGAGCAGTTCTTC. The encoded protein is CAWGTGDNEQFF.

The chain carries TRBV29-1 and TRBJ1-2; possible D gene TRBD1, 6 bases. The germline V gene encodes CDR1 SQVTM and CDR2 ANQGSEA. V gave up 6 bases and J gave up 2 bases, with 13 bases separating them. The CDR3 loop spans 13 amino acids. The CDR3 protein is CSVGGGGNYGYTF. The DNA of the CDR3 is TGCAGCGTCGGGGGCGGGGGAAACTATGGCTACACCTTC.

The chain employs TRBV9 and TRBJ1-4, with TRBD1 as a possible D gene (6 bases). Germline lookup yields CDR1 SGDLS and CDR2 YYNGEE. The CDR3 loop spans 15 amino acids. Trimming stripped 4 bases from V and 4 bases from J, with 14 bases between. DNA for the CDR3: TGTGCCAGCAGCAAGGGACAAGCCAGTAATGAAAAACTGTTTTTT. Protein: CASSKGQASNEKLFF. The full variable domain, its missing parts supplied by reference TRBV9 and TRBJ1-4, is DSGVTQTPKHLITATGQRVTLRCSPRSGDLSVYWYQQSLDQGLQFLIQYYNGEERAKGNILERFSAQQFPDLHSELNLSSLELGDSALYFCASSKGQASNEKLFFGSGTQLSVL.

The chain is built from TRBV6-5 and TRBJ2-1; 10 bases align to TRBD2. Germline trimming cut 6 bases from V and 4 bases from J; bases unmatched to any gene: 6. In germline, CDR1 is MNHEY, CDR2 SVGAGI. The CDR3 sequence is 15 residues long. CDR3 sequence: CASSHRLAGYNEQFF. DNA for the CDR3: TGTGCCAGCAGCCACCGACTAGCGGGTTACAATGAGCAGTTCTTC.

This chain connects TRBV7-9 to TRBJ2-5, with 7 bases lining up with TRBD2. Germline loops: CDR1 SEHNR, CDR2 FQNEAQ (reference sequence). The J segment lost 4 bases and the V segment lost 5 bases, leaving 13 bases of the junction unmatched. The length of the CDR3 is 16 residues. The DNA of the CDR3 is TGTGCCAGCAGCGAGAGAGGGCTAGCGGAGGCAGAGACCCAGTACTTC. Amino acids: CASSERGLAEAETQYF.

The CDR3 reads CASSVGGATSEQYF. In DNA form, the CDR3 reads TGTGCCAGCAGCGTAGGGGGAGCGACCTCCGAGCAGTACTTC. The rearrangement uses TRBV9 and TRBJ2-7; possible D gene TRBD2, 5 bases. CDR1 is SGDLS, CDR2 YYNGEE, per germline. The V end lost 0 bases, the J end lost 6 bases, and 13 bases lay between the germline ends. There are 14 residues in the CDR3.

This clone was picked up one time. The V call is TRBV18, the J call TRBJ2-7, with D perhaps matching TRBD2 (6 bases). Trimming pared 1 base from V and 3 bases from J, leaving 13 bases between. The CDR3 sequence is 15 residues long. Germline V lookup: CDR1 KGHSH, CDR2 LQKENI. CDR3 nucleotides: TGTGCCAGCTCACCACTCCCGACTAGGGACTACGAGCAGTACTTC. Protein sequence: CASSPLPTRDYEQYF.

CDR3 loop: CATSDGELSYEQYF. The CDR3 bases are TGTGCCACTAGTGACGGAGAGCTTTCCTACGAGCAGTACTTC. The chain uses TRBV10-3 and TRBJ2-7, with D uncertain. V lost 10 bases and J lost 1, with 17 bases in between. The CDR3 has 14 residues. CDR1 ENHRY and CDR2 SYGVKD come from the germline V gene.

This chain uses TRBV7-2 with TRBJ2-7; 11 nucleotides line up with TRBD1. There are 15 residues in the CDR3. Germline V lookup: CDR1 SGHTA, CDR2 FQGNSA. J was trimmed by 6 bases and V by 5 bases; bases with no gene match: 9. Here the CDR3 reads CASSPRGTGGVEQYF. The DNA for the CDR3 is TGTGCCAGCAGCCCCCGGGGGACAGGGGGTGTCGAGCAGTACTTC. Full variable domain (remainder filled in from reference TRBV7-2 and TRBJ2-7): GAGVSQSPSNKVTEKGKDVELRCDPISGHTALYWYRQSLGQGLEFLIYFQGNSAPDKSGLPSDRFSAERTGGSVSTLTIQRTQQEDSAVYLCASSPRGTGGVEQYFGPGTRLTVT.

The CDR3: CASSQGRTYEQYF. CDR3 sequence (DNA): TGTGCCAGCAGCCAAGGACGGACCTACGAGCAGTACTTC. The chain employs TRBV7-2 and TRBJ2-7; D is unclear. This CDR3 contains 13 residues. In germline, CDR1 is SGHTA, CDR2 FQGNSA. V dropped 5 bases and J dropped 2 bases, with 10 bases sitting between them.

The chain employs TRBV5-1 and TRBJ2-5; D is possibly TRBD1 or TRBD2 (5 bases each). The CDR3 is 14 residues long. Germline CDR1 reads SGHRS; CDR2 reads YFSETQ. V lost 4 bases and J lost 2, with 12 bases in between. CDR3 sequence (DNA): TGCGCCAGCAGCCCGGGACGTAATCAAGAGACCCAGTACTTC. Residues: CASSPGRNQETQYF. The whole variable domain, remainder taken from reference TRBV5-1 and TRBJ2-5, is KAGVTQTPRYLIKTRGQQVTLSCSPISGHRSVSWYQQTPGQGLQFLFEYFSETQRNKGNFPGRFSGRQFSNSRSEMNVSTLELGDSALYLCASSPGRNQETQYFGPGTRLLVL.

The chain is built from TRBV5-1 and TRBJ2-1; D is undetermined. The CDR3 sequence is 16 residues long. Trimming removed 0 bases at V and 1 base at J, with 11 bases between. Looked up from germline, CDR1 is SGHRS and CDR2 is YFSETQ. In nucleotides, the CDR3 is TGCGCCAGCAGCTTGGTAGGGTGGGATTCCTACAATGAGCAGTTCTTC. Its translation: CASSLVGWDSYNEQFF.

The V and J genes are TRBV14 and TRBJ2-1; D is ambiguous. Trimming stripped 1 base from V and 3 bases from J, with 10 bases between. CDR3 size: 15 residues. Germline CDR1 is SGHDN and CDR2 is FVKESK. This CDR3 is CASSQGNWDYNEQFF. CDR3 in DNA: TGTGCCAGCAGCCAAGGTAATTGGGACTACAATGAGCAGTTCTTC.

The V and J genes are TRBV10-3 and TRBJ1-1; TRBD1 agrees at 8 bases. Germline CDR1 reads ENHRY; CDR2 reads SYGVKD. The CDR3 has 14 amino acids. V dropped 5 bases and J dropped 7; count of bases not matched to a gene: 9. CDR3 bases: TGTGCCATCAGTCCCCAGGGACAGGCGTTTGAAGCTTTCTTT. Protein product: CAISPQGQAFEAFF.

V and J are TRBV7-2 and TRBJ2-3; D uncertain. The CDR3 spans 15 residues. Deletions cut 1 base from V and 0 bases from J, with 8 bases between. Germline V CDR1 and CDR2: SGHTA, FQGNSA. CDR3 in amino acids: CASSLGPTSTDTQYF. Written as DNA, the CDR3 is TGTGCCAGCAGCTTAGGCCCGACTAGCACAGATACGCAGTATTTT.

This rearrangement joins TRBV7-2 to TRBJ2-7; 8 bases line up with TRBD2. The CDR3 spans 17 residues. CDR1 and CDR2 (germline): SGHTA, FQGNSA. V was clipped by 1 base and J by 6 bases; unmatched bases: 14. CDR3 nucleotide sequence: TGTGCCAGCAGCTTAGTGGCCGGCGGGAGGACCTCGGGCGAGCAGTACTTC. Its protein product is CASSLVAGGRTSGEQYF.